Sequencing of this T cell receptor beta chain was carried out in a study of blood T cells in healthy people across ages. Study-wide points: Getting older went along with TCR beta diversity per million T cells dropping roughly linearly.

The authors ran a second PCR of roughly 7 to 11 cycles using a sample-barcoded 5' primer and a J-beta primer mix. A template-switch adaptor that had 12 random nucleotides put a tag on each cDNA molecule. MiXCR was run by TCRdb on the 5' RACE reads, yielding one entry per CDR3 protein. The table has over 1,200,000 distinct CDR3 sequences, roughly 60% seen once; the top ten hold 6.5% to 8.5%. The CDR3 has 14 amino acids. With 3 bases removed from V and 4 bases from J, the gap between germline ends came to 10 bases. CDR1 SGHRS and CDR2 YFSETQ come from the germline V gene. This clonotype came up a few times. Its antigen remains unidentified.

Sequencing was performed on blood. This chain links TRBV5-1 with TRBJ2-2; D uncertain. This TCR came from a man aged 18-30 years in good health. The CDR3 is CASSSLVGTGELFF. The CDR3 region has the DNA TGCGCCAGCAGCTCTCTCGTCGGCACCGGGGAGCTGTTTTTT.